One sample yielded the 30 T cell receptor beta chains listed below, sequenced in a study of cytomegalovirus exposure and HLA in healthy donors. PCR involved 60 Vbeta and 13 Jbeta primers. The table came from immunoSEQ multiplex PCR; TCRdb's copy has only in-frame clones and leaves some out. The profile covers about 160,000 clones, with approximately 77% appearing a single time and 3.7% taken by the ten largest. Specimen: PBMCs. The receptors derive from a man aged 30 to 45 in good health and CMV-seropositive.

This clone was recorded only once. This chain joins TRBV9 and TRBJ1-1, with 8 bases aligning to TRBD1. The junction had 5 bases not matched to a gene; V was cut back by 0 bases and J by 4 bases. CDR1 is SGDLS and CDR2 is YYNGEE in the germline V gene. There are 15 residues in the CDR3. The CDR3 nucleotides read TGTGCCAGCAGCGTAGAGCCCCAGGGGGCCACTGAAGCTTTCTTT. Amino acid sequence: CASSVEPQGATEAFF.

This clone was picked up one time. This rearrangement joins TRBV4-1 to TRBJ2-7; the match to TRBD1 covers 11 bases. The trim removed 2 bases at V and 4 bases at J, leaving 4 bases unmatched. The CDR3 loop spans 15 amino acids. Germline values: CDR1 MGHRA, CDR2 YSYEKL. The CDR3 sequence: CASSQRTGGFYEQYF. The CDR3, as DNA: TGCGCCAGCAGCCAAAGGACAGGGGGCTTTTACGAGCAGTACTTC.

The V gene is TRBV10-2, the J gene TRBJ2-5, with 13 bases aligning to TRBD2. From germline, CDR1 is WSHSY and CDR2 SAAADI. The V segment lost 10 bases and the J segment 0 bases; nucleotides outside the gene matches: 2. The CDR3 covers 14 residues. CDR3 sequence (DNA): TGCGCCACCGGACTAGCGGGGGACCAAGAGACCCAGTACTTC. Translated: CATGLAGDQETQYF.

The rearrangement joins TRBV5-1 to TRBJ2-1, with 12 bases lining up with TRBD2. The CDR3 runs 15 residues. J was trimmed by 5 bases and V by 4 bases; bases with no gene match: 4. The germline gives CDR1 SGHRS, CDR2 YFSETQ. The CDR3 here is CASSILAGGNNEQFF. In nucleotides, the CDR3 is TGCGCCAGCAGCATCCTAGCGGGGGGGAACAATGAGCAGTTCTTC.

V gene TRBV6-5 combines with J gene TRBJ2-7; 7 bases agree with TRBD2. The J segment lost 5 bases and the V segment lost 1 base, leaving 5 bases of the junction unmatched. Germline V CDR1 and CDR2: MNHEY, SVGAGI. The CDR3 loop spans 14 amino acids. In DNA, the CDR3 is TGTGCCAGCAGTTACTACTCTAGCGGTAACGAGCAGTACTTC. The encoded protein is CASSYYSSGNEQYF.

The chain uses TRBV6-1 and TRBJ2-5, with 7 bases identical to TRBD2. There are 15 residues in the CDR3. Germline trimming cut 5 bases from V and 9 bases from J; bases unmatched to any gene: 15. CDR1 is MNHNS, CDR2 SASEGT, per germline. The CDR3 coding sequence is TGTGCCAGCAGTTCCGGGACTAAGGCGGTCGGGGCCCAGTACTTC. It yields the protein CASSSGTKAVGAQYF.

The rearrangement links TRBV5-1 to TRBJ2-7, with D possibly being TRBD1 (5 bases). V was clipped by 2 bases and J by 1 base, with 10 bases between them. The CDR3 has 14 amino acids. Germline V gene sequence: CDR1 SGHRS, CDR2 YFSETQ. CDR3: CASSLPDTSYEQYF. CDR3 sequence (DNA): TGCGCCAGCAGCTTACCGGACACATCCTACGAGCAGTACTTC.

The CDR3: CASSQDLGSDATYEQYF. The CDR3 bases are TGCGCCAGCAGCCAAGATCTAGGGAGCGACGCAACCTACGAGCAGTACTTC. The V and J genes are TRBV4-1 and TRBJ2-7, with D maybe TRBD2 (5 bases). This CDR3 has 17 residues. V gave up 0 bases and J gave up 2 bases, with 17 bases separating them. In germline, CDR1 is MGHRA, CDR2 YSYEKL.

This chain links TRBV5-6 with TRBJ1-2, with TRBD1 matching over 7 bases. Germline CDR1 reads SGHDT; CDR2 reads YYEEEE. J was trimmed by 8 bases and V by 2 bases; bases with no gene match: 9. This CDR3 comprises 14 residues. This CDR3 is CASSFGTEFPGYTF. The CDR3 region has the DNA TGTGCCAGCAGCTTCGGGACAGAATTTCCCGGCTACACCTTC.

The V gene is TRBV4-1, the J gene TRBJ2-3; 11 bases map to TRBD2. V was pared by 1 base and J by 4 bases, with 4 bases of the junction left unmatched. Germline-derived CDR1 and CDR2 are MGHRA and YSYEKL. The CDR3 sequence is 16 residues long. The chain's CDR3 is CASSQGLAGSSDTQYF. DNA for the CDR3: TGCGCCAGCAGCCAAGGACTAGCGGGGTCATCAGATACGCAGTATTTT.

The J gene is TRBJ2-3, the V gene TRBV13; TRBD1 matches at 8 bases. V dropped 0 bases and J dropped 2; count of bases not matched to a gene: 7. The germline CDR1 and CDR2 sequences are PRHDT and FYEKMQ (reference sequence). This CDR3 has 17 residues. The CDR3 DNA reads as TGTGCCAGCAGCTTAGGGACAGGGGCTTTCAACACAGATACGCAGTATTTT. Amino acid sequence: CASSLGTGAFNTDTQYF.

The chain uses TRBV7-9 and TRBJ1-5; possible D gene TRBD1, 5 bases. The CDR3 is 14 residues long. V lost 1 base and J 7 bases, leaving 11 bases between the germline ends. Germline assignment: CDR1 SEHNR and CDR2 FQNEAQ (reference sequence). CDR3 sequence reads: CASSLVDSDQPQHF. DNA of the CDR3: TGTGCCAGCAGCTTAGTAGACAGCGACCAGCCCCAGCATTTT.

This chain joins TRBV6-5 and TRBJ2-7, with 12 nucleotides matching TRBD1. This CDR3 spans 14 amino acids. Germline V gene data show CDR1 as MNHEY and CDR2 as SVGAGI. J lost 0 bases, V lost 6 bases, and 0 bases had no gene match. CDR3 in DNA: TGTGCCAGCAGGGGACAGGGGGCCTCCTACGAGCAGTACTTC. This encodes CASRGQGASYEQYF.

This chain links TRBV14 with TRBJ2-5; maybe TRBD2 (7 bases). Germline CDR1 SGHDN, CDR2 FVKESK. V lost 0 bases to trimming and J lost 5 bases, with 16 bases between them. The CDR3 has 16 residues. The CDR3 region is CASSQDRYREGETQYF. The DNA for the CDR3 is TGTGCCAGCAGCCAAGATAGGTACAGGGAGGGGGAGACCCAGTACTTC. The whole variable domain, remainder taken from reference TRBV14 and TRBJ2-5, is EAGVTQFPSHSVIEKGQTVTLRCDPISGHDNLYWYRRVMGKEIKFLLHFVKESKQDESGMPNNRFLAERTGGTYSTLKVQPAELEDSGVYFCASSQDRYREGETQYFGPGTRLLVL.

The chain carries TRBV19 and TRBJ2-7, with 10 bases matching TRBD1. Germline CDR1 and CDR2: LNHDA and SQIVND (reference sequence). V dropped 7 bases and J dropped 2; count of bases not matched to a gene: 5. The CDR3 is 14 residues long. The CDR3 nucleotides read TGTGCCAGTACCTTGACAGGGGGCACCTACGAGCAGTACTTC. This codes for CASTLTGGTYEQYF. The full variable domain, completed using reference TRBV19 and TRBJ2-7, is DGGITQSPKYLFRKEGQNVTLSCEQNLNHDAMYWYRQDPGQGLRLIYYSQIVNDFQKGDIAEGYSVSREKKESFPLTVTSAQKNPTAFYLCASTLTGGTYEQYFGPGTRLTVT.

The sample holds a few counts of this clone. The chain is built from TRBV5-4 and TRBJ2-7; 8 bases are a match to TRBD1. CDR3 length equals 14 residues. CDR1 is SGHNT, CDR2 YYREEE, per germline (reference sequence). After removal of 4 bases from V and 7 bases from J, the junction contained 10 bases not matched to a gene. The CDR3 spells CASSPGQGAIEQYF. DNA of the CDR3: TGTGCCAGCAGCCCCGGACAGGGTGCGATTGAGCAGTACTTC.

V is TRBV30 and J is TRBJ2-1, with 11 bases that match TRBD2. This CDR3 spans 15 amino acids. CDR1 and CDR2 (germline): GTSNPN, SVGIG (reference sequence). V gave up 3 bases and J gave up 6 bases; unmatched junction bases: 7. CDR3 sequence reads: CAWRVSGGAFNEQFF. For the CDR3, the DNA is TGTGCCTGGAGGGTTAGCGGGGGGGCCTTCAATGAGCAGTTCTTC.

The rearrangement uses TRBV14 and TRBJ1-1, with a possible D match to TRBD1 (6 bases). Trimming took 2 bases from V and 6 from J, leaving 10 bases between them. Germline assignment: CDR1 SGHDN and CDR2 FVKESK. The CDR3 length is 13 residues. CDR3 sequence (DNA): TGTGCCAGCAGCCAAACCAGGGGCTCTGAAGCTTTCTTT. Protein product: CASSQTRGSEAFF.

The chain couples TRBV30 to TRBJ2-7; tentative D call: TRBD2 (5 bases). The CDR3 sequence is 11 residues long. The V end was cut by 0 bases, the J end by 5 bases, with 5 bases between. CDR1 and CDR2 (germline): GTSNPN, SVGIG (reference sequence). The CDR3 nucleotides are TGTGCCTGGAGTGTGGGAGACGAGCAGTACTTC. It translates to CAWSVGDEQYF.

This clone was seen only a few times. The V call is TRBV9, the J call TRBJ2-7; D is perhaps TRBD1 (6 bases). The V end lost 3 bases, the J end lost 5 bases, and 12 bases lay between the germline ends. Looked up from germline, CDR1 is SGDLS and CDR2 is YYNGEE. The CDR3 sequence is 13 residues long. The CDR3 region is CASSAQPGDEQYF. The DNA of the CDR3 is TGTGCCAGCAGCGCACAACCAGGGGACGAGCAGTACTTC.

This clone was recorded a few times. This sequence joins TRBV4-2 and TRBJ2-6, with D perhaps matching TRBD1 (5 bases). Trimming stripped 3 bases from V and 3 bases from J, with 18 bases between. Germline V gene data show CDR1 as LGHNA and CDR2 as YNFKEQ. This CDR3 is 18 amino acids long. The CDR3 DNA follows: TGTGCCAGCAGCCAGGAGAGTCAGGGTTTCGGTGGGGCCAACGTCCTGACTTTC. This translates into CASSQESQGFGGANVLTF.

This clone has only a few counts. V usage is TRBV29-1 and J usage is TRBJ2-3, with D perhaps TRBD2 (5 bases). Germline CDR1 and CDR2: SQVTM and ANQGSEA. Trimming shortened V by 1 base and J by 1 base, and 18 bases separated the two germline ends. The CDR3 sequence is 17 residues long. The CDR3 loop reads CSVEGRGSISGTDTQYF. As DNA, the CDR3 is TGCAGCGTTGAAGGACGAGGGAGCATCTCTGGCACAGATACGCAGTATTTT.

V and J are TRBV9 and TRBJ2-3, with a weak D call TRBD2 (5 bases). The V end lost 4 bases, the J end lost 1 base, and 13 bases lay between the germline ends. The CDR3 runs 15 residues. Looked up from germline, CDR1 is SGDLS and CDR2 is YYNGEE. Written as DNA, the CDR3 is TGTGCCAGCAGCCCGAGCGGTACGGGCACAGATACGCAGTATTTT. As protein: CASSPSGTGTDTQYF.

V is TRBV5-4 and J is TRBJ2-4; the match to TRBD1 covers 11 bases. Germline V gene data show CDR1 as SGHNT and CDR2 as YYREEE (reference sequence). The CDR3 consists of 16 residues. V trimming: 4 bases; J trimming: 2 bases; junction bases outside the gene matches: 5. The CDR3 DNA reads TGTGCCAGCAGCGGAGGGACAGGGGGGTCCAAAAACATTCAGTACTTC. Protein product: CASSGGTGGSKNIQYF.

The table lists this clone with a few counts. This chain connects TRBV25-1 to TRBJ1-5; 7 bases are shared with TRBD1. The CDR3 is 16 amino acids. After removal of 3 bases from V and 4 bases from J, the junction contained 9 bases not matched to a gene. Germline CDR1 reads MGHDK; CDR2 reads SYGVNS. This chain's CDR3 is CASSDREGGWNQPQHF. For the CDR3, the DNA is TGTGCCAGCAGTGATCGAGAAGGGGGCTGGAATCAGCCCCAGCATTTT.

The chain combines TRBV28 with TRBJ2-3, with D tentatively TRBD2 (6 bases). The CDR3 sequence is 15 residues long. V was shortened by 1 base and J by 3 bases, with 11 bases between the two germline ends. Per the germline V gene, CDR1 is MDHEN and CDR2 is SYDVKM. Here the CDR3 reads CASSLFRGLTDTQYF. As DNA, the CDR3 is TGTGCCAGCAGTTTATTCCGGGGACTTACAGATACGCAGTATTTT.

This clone has just one count. The chain combines TRBV6-1 with TRBJ1-2; D call uncertain. Germline lookup yields CDR1 MNHNS and CDR2 SASEGT. The CDR3 runs to 13 residues. V was cut by 1 base and J by 9 bases, with 12 bases left in between. The CDR3: CASSEGWGVSYTF. The CDR3 coding sequence is TGTGCCAGCAGTGAAGGGTGGGGAGTGAGCTACACCTTC.

The gene calls are TRBV5-4 and TRBJ2-1, with 8 bases identical to TRBD2. The CDR3 is made up of 15 amino acids. The V and J ends lost 5 bases and 9 bases, in that order; junction bases with no gene match: 13. Germline loops: CDR1 SGHNT, CDR2 YYREEE (reference sequence). The CDR3, as DNA: TGTGCCAGCAGTCCGGGAGGGGTACGACGGGTTGAGCAGTTCTTC. Translating gives CASSPGGVRRVEQFF.

The chain links TRBV5-5 to TRBJ2-3; perhaps TRBD2 as D (7 bases). The CDR3 runs to 16 residues. Per the germline V gene, CDR1 is SGHKS and CDR2 is YYEKEE (reference sequence). Trimming removed 7 bases from V and 1 base from J, with 19 bases in between. In DNA, the CDR3 is TGTGCCAGCGGGGGGGGACAAGGGGCGGGCACAGATACGCAGTATTTT. This gives the protein CASGGGQGAGTDTQYF.

The rearrangement links TRBV5-6 to TRBJ2-5, with D possibly TRBD2 on 7 matching bases. There are 14 residues in the CDR3. Deletions cut 3 bases from V and 5 bases from J, with 14 bases between. Germline V lookup: CDR1 SGHDT, CDR2 YYEEEE. DNA of the CDR3: TGTGCCAGCAGCTCCTCACAGGGAGGGGAGACCCAGTACTTC. It yields the protein CASSSSQGGETQYF.